This entry features one T cell receptor (beta chain) sequence. The data are from a study of T-cell memory formation after mild COVID-19. About the study: For the most part, TCR clusters were specific to one donor.

From the 5' RACE reads, TCRdb called clonotypes with MiXCR, one entry per CDR3 protein. The sample comprises approximately 290,000 distinct CDR3 sequences, over 7% of which are singletons, and 20% to 25% rests with the top ten. V was pared by 4 bases and J by 0 bases, with 16 bases between. In germline, CDR1 is DFQATT, CDR2 SNEGSKA (reference sequence). This CDR3 comprises 15 residues. Source material: PBMCs or a T cell subset sorted from them (not recorded which). This clonotype originated in a man younger than 30 who had mild COVID-19 (a few samples of this study predate the infection). Cell type and time point are not known. The J gene is TRBJ2-7, the V gene TRBV20-1; either TRBD1 or TRBD2 may fit D (5 bases each). Here the CDR3 DNA reads TGCAGTGCTAATCTACCCGGGGCTAGCTCCTACGAGCAGTACTTC. Amino acid sequence: CSANLPGASSYEQYF.